A selection of T cell receptor beta chains follows, all from one sample in a study of identical twins. MiXCR was run by TCRdb on the 5' RACE reads, yielding one entry per CDR3 protein. This table holds around 550,000 distinct CDR3 sequences, around 15% found once. These data were likewise used in another study, on yellow fever vaccine responses in identical twins.

The sequenced sample was CD4+ T cells sorted from blood. These receptors came from a woman younger than 35 in good health. Each CDR3 is given with its conserved first and last residue. Each record gives: V gene, J gene, D gene, clone size, CDR3 DNA, CDR3 protein. D genes are given only for firm matches. Some rows have no size entry. The others give once, few or many, or a class for an expanded clone.

TRBV5-1	TRBJ2-3	TRBD2	.	TGCGCCAGCAGCTTGGGACTGACTAGCAGCACAGATACGCAGTATTTT	CASSLGLTSSTDTQYF
TRBV11-2	TRBJ2-7	.	few	TGTGCCAGCACGGGGCAGGGCTACGAGCAGTACTTC	CASTGQGYEQYF
TRBV28	TRBJ2-4	TRBD1	many	TGTGCCAGCTATGGACAGGGGGCTTCCAAAAACATTCAGTACTTC	CASYGQGASKNIQYF
TRBV27	TRBJ1-2	TRBD1	.	TGTGCCAGCAGTTCCCAGAGGGACAGGGGAGGCTATGGCTACACCTTC	CASSSQRDRGGYGYTF
TRBV7-2	TRBJ2-6	.	few	TGTGCCAGCAGCTTAGCGTCTCAGATCTCTGGGGCCAACGTCCTGACTTTC	CASSLASQISGANVLTF
TRBV20-1	TRBJ1-6	.	.	TGCAGTGCTATCAGCTCCTATAATTCACCCCTCCACTTT	CSAISSYNSPLHF
TRBV11-2	TRBJ2-2	.	.	TGTGCCAGCAGGAAACCGGGCCTGGGGACCGGGGAGCTGTTTTTT	CASRKPGLGTGELFF
TRBV7-2	TRBJ2-7	.	few	TGTGCCAGCAGCATCGGGCCAAAGGGGGGCGAGCAGTACTTC	CASSIGPKGGEQYF
TRBV29-1	TRBJ2-7	TRBD1	.	TGCAGCGGGGGGGGACAGGGCCCTTACGAGCAGTACTTC	CSGGGQGPYEQYF
TRBV12-3/TRBV12-4	TRBJ2-5	.	many	TGTGCCAGCAGTTCGGGTGGGGAGACCCAGTACTTC	CASSSGGETQYF